This TCR beta chain was identified during a study of T-cell memory formation after mild COVID-19. Study background: In these data, TCR clusters were largely donor specific. General study points: A balance of CD4 and CD8 characterized clones contracting day 15 to 85, whereas later expanders leaned CD4+.

MiXCR was run by TCRdb on the 5' RACE reads, yielding one entry per CDR3 protein. The sample shows roughly 400,000 distinct CDR3 sequences, 15% to 20% of them seen only once. Worth noting for this clonotype: Its antigen is not identified.

This sequence originates from a man aged 18 to 29 who had mild COVID-19 (a few samples of this study predate the infection). Cell type and time point are not known. Sequenced sample: PBMCs or a T cell subset sorted from them (not recorded which).

This CDR3 is CASSLAGGLGELFF. The CDR3 DNA follows: TGTGCCAGCAGCTTAGCGGGGGGGCTCGGGGAGCTGTTTTTT. The chain combines TRBV6-1 with TRBJ2-2; 11 nucleotides align to TRBD2. The CDR3 is made up of 14 amino acids. Germline V CDR1 and CDR2: MNHNS, SASEGT. The V gene end was trimmed by 6 bases and the J gene end by 7 bases; junction bases not matched to a gene: 4.